The present entry profiles one T cell receptor beta chain with its context. This sample was taken from a study of blood T cell repertoires in COVID-19. Germline V lookup: CDR1 SGHTA, CDR2 FQGNSA. The V and J ends lost 6 bases and 10 bases respectively, with 16 bases between them. This CDR3 comprises 13 residues. Assay used: immunoSEQ multiplex PCR; TCRdb lists only in-frame clones, some missing. This table holds over 400,000 clones, around nine tenths found once. Sequenced material: peripheral blood. The source is a woman aged 45-65 years with COVID-19, enrolled during active disease. The chain has TRBV7-2 and TRBJ1-5; a possible D gene is TRBD1 (5 bases). The chain's CDR3 is CASSMQGINPQHF. The DNA for the CDR3 is TGTGCCAGCAGTATGCAGGGTATCAATCCCCAGCATTTT.